Given below is one T cell receptor beta chain in context. Its antigen is not known. Deletions cut 3 bases from V and 4 bases from J, with 12 bases between. This CDR3 spans 13 amino acids. CDR1 is SQVTM, CDR2 ANQGSEA, per germline. This entry belongs to a study of CD8 T cells in Susac syndrome. Regarding the study as a whole: By the study's own acknowledgment, its TCR sequencing and HLA analysis included relatively few individuals.

With random hexamers, roughly 0.5 to 1 ug RNA was reverse transcribed. One entry per CDR3 protein, called by TCRdb with MiXCR from the immunoSEQ multiplex PCR reads. Of 300,000 to 350,000 distinct CDR3 sequences listed, 92% were seen once; the top ten hold about 0.063%. The sample was CD4+ T cells from PBMCs. The TCR was taken from a human donor with multiple sclerosis. The chain uses TRBV29-1 and TRBJ2-5, with D possibly being TRBD1 (6 bases). As DNA, the CDR3 is TGCAGCGTTGATGGCGGCAGGGGAGAGACCCAGTACTTC. Encoded protein: CSVDGGRGETQYF.